The 18 T cell receptor beta chains presented below share a single source sample, sequenced in a study of cytomegalovirus exposure and HLA in healthy donors. Researchers ran the PCR with 60 Vbeta and 13 Jbeta primers. Clones were sequenced by immunoSEQ multiplex PCR, and TCRdb holds only the in-frame ones, with some missing. Of around 150,000 clones listed, roughly 72% are singletons. The sample consisted of PBMCs. These receptors originate from a man aged 35 to 55 in good health and CMV-seropositive.

A few counts support this clone. The chain has TRBV12-5 and TRBJ2-3; maybe TRBD2 (5 bases). The germline gives CDR1 LGHNT, CDR2 FRNRAP. V was pared by 3 bases and J by 0 bases, with 22 bases between. The CDR3 runs to 19 residues. The DNA for the CDR3 is TGTGCTAGTGGTTTACTCGGACTGCTTCGGGTTAATAGCACAGATACGCAGTATTTT. It codes for CASGLLGLLRVNSTDTQYF.

The CDR3 region is CSAGQSGSETQYF. Here the CDR3 DNA reads TGCAGCGCCGGACAGAGTGGGTCAGAGACCCAGTACTTC. This chain links TRBV29-1 with TRBJ2-5; the D gene is possibly TRBD1 (6 bases). The germline V and J ends were trimmed by 7 bases and 4 bases, with 16 bases remaining between them. There are 13 residues in the CDR3. Looked up from germline, CDR1 is SQVTM and CDR2 is ANQGSEA.

The chain links TRBV6-6 to TRBJ1-2, with TRBD1 matching 11 bases. The CDR3 covers 14 residues. Germline V CDR1 and CDR2: MNHNY, SVGAGI (reference sequence). V shed 7 bases and J 6 bases; nucleotides not matched to a gene: 7. CDR3 nucleotides: TGTGCCAGCACCGGCGGGACAGGGGGGCATGGCTACACCTTC. It is translated as CASTGGTGGHGYTF.

V usage is TRBV30 and J usage is TRBJ1-4; D possibly corresponds to TRBD1 (5 bases). CDR3 length: 13 amino acids. V was cut by 2 bases and J by 8 bases, with 12 bases left in between. Germline V gives CDR1 GTSNPN, CDR2 SVGIG (reference sequence). CDR3 in DNA: TGTGCCTGGAGTACAGGCAAAGGCGAAAAACTGTTTTTT. It is translated as CAWSTGKGEKLFF.

The chain employs TRBV5-1 and TRBJ1-1; D not resolved. The germline V gene encodes CDR1 SGHRS and CDR2 YFSETQ. This CDR3 has 13 residues. V was trimmed by 4 bases and J by 0 bases, leaving 7 bases between them. This chain's CDR3 is CASSLSMNTEAFF. CDR3 in DNA: TGCGCCAGCAGCCTTAGCATGAACACTGAAGCTTTCTTT.

The chain uses TRBV27 and TRBJ2-2; D may be TRBD2 (6 bases). The V end lost 3 bases, the J end lost 7 bases, and 9 bases lay between the germline ends. In germline, CDR1 is MNHEY, CDR2 SMNVEV (reference sequence). The CDR3 is made up of 13 amino acids. The CDR3 sequence: CASSFGGGGELFF. CDR3 coding DNA: TGTGCCAGCAGTTTCGGGGGAGGCGGGGAGCTGTTTTTT.

The chain couples TRBV7-3 to TRBJ1-2; 9 nucleotides match TRBD1. Trimming cost V 4 bases and J 8 bases; bases outside gene matches: 8. The CDR3 has 14 residues. Looked up from germline, CDR1 is SGHTA and CDR2 is FQGTGA. CDR3 region: CASSSTGGAGGYTF. The CDR3 DNA reads as TGTGCCAGCAGCTCAACAGGGGGCGCGGGGGGCTACACCTTC. The full variable domain, in which reference TRBV7-3 and TRBJ1-2 provide the parts outside the CDR3, is GAGVSQTPSNKVTEKGKYVELRCDPISGHTALYWYRQSLGQGPEFLIYFQGTGAADDSGLPNDRFFAVRPEGSVSTLKIQRTERGDSAVYLCASSSTGGAGGYTFGSGTRLTVV.

This clone came up a few times. This chain uses TRBV7-9 with TRBJ1-1; 7 positions match TRBD1. V trimming: 5 bases; J trimming: 7 bases; junction bases outside the gene matches: 7. The germline CDR1 and CDR2 sequences are SEHNR and FQNEAQ (reference sequence). The CDR3 consists of 13 residues. The CDR3 coding sequence is TGTGCCAGCAGCGGGGGGACAGTTAATGAAGCTTTCTTT. This gives the protein CASSGGTVNEAFF.

The chain is built from TRBV14 and TRBJ1-2, with no clear D. CDR1 is SGHDN and CDR2 is FVKESK in the germline V gene. Trimming cost V 2 bases and J 4 bases, with 8 bases left between them. CDR3 length: 13 residues. The CDR3 DNA is TGTGCCAGCAGCCAAACAGATTCCTATGGCTACACCTTC. Its translation: CASSQTDSYGYTF.

In this sample, this clone turned up a few times. The chain combines TRBV25-1 with TRBJ1-3; 8 nucleotides align to TRBD1. This CDR3 contains 15 residues. CDR1 MGHDK and CDR2 SYGVNS come from the germline V gene. Trimming removed 4 bases from V and 2 bases from J; junction bases left unmatched: 4. Here the CDR3 reads CASSGTGFAGNTIYF. The CDR3 DNA sequence: TGTGCCAGCAGTGGGACAGGGTTCGCTGGAAACACCATATATTTT.

This clone was counted a few times. V is TRBV19 and J is TRBJ1-5; 8 bases are shared with TRBD1. V lost 7 bases, J lost 5 bases, and 7 bases stayed unmatched. Looked up from germline, CDR1 is LNHDA and CDR2 is SQIVND (reference sequence). The CDR3 covers 14 residues. The CDR3 DNA sequence: TGTGCCAGTACCTCGACAGGGGCGTATCAGCCCCAGCATTTT. This sequence encodes CASTSTGAYQPQHF.

The chain joins TRBV7-2 to TRBJ2-3; 11 nucleotides align to TRBD2. Germline lookup yields CDR1 SGHTA and CDR2 FQGNSA. V trimming: 6 bases; J trimming: 1 base; junction bases outside the gene matches: 6. This CDR3 has 16 amino acids. For the CDR3, the DNA is TGTGCCAGCAGGGCGGGGACTAGCGGCCGCACAGATACGCAGTATTTT. Protein: CASRAGTSGRTDTQYF.

Comment on this clone: Compared with germline, one end of the junction differs, possibly owing to a read error. The rearrangement uses TRBV5-1 and TRBJ1-2; TRBD1 agrees at 9 bases. The germline CDR1 and CDR2 sequences are SGHRS and YFSETQ. The CDR3 has 15 residues. CDR3 nucleotides: TGTGCCAGCAGCTTGACTGGGACAGGGTCAACTGGCTACACCTTC. Protein sequence: CASSLTGTGSTGYTF.

CDR3 in DNA: TGTGCCAGCAGTGATGAGGCCTACGAGCAGTACTTC. It codes for CASSDEAYEQYF. The chain uses TRBV2 and TRBJ2-7, with no clear D. Germline assignment: CDR1 SNHLY and CDR2 FYNNEI. The CDR3 sequence is 12 residues long. Trimming shortened V by 3 bases and J by 2 bases, and 5 bases separated the two germline ends.

This clone appeared a few times. This rearrangement joins TRBV30 to TRBJ2-3; D unresolved. Germline assignment: CDR1 GTSNPN and CDR2 SVGIG (reference sequence). The CDR3 extends over 13 amino acids. With 3 bases removed from V and 3 bases from J, the gap between germline ends came to 10 bases. CDR3 bases: TGTGCCTGGAGCCCCGGGTGGACAGATACGCAGTATTTT. Its translation: CAWSPGWTDTQYF.

The rearrangement links TRBV7-2 to TRBJ2-7; 7 nucleotides match TRBD1. Trimming at V came to 5 bases and at J to 0 bases, leaving 7 bases not matched to a gene. CDR1 and CDR2 from the germline V gene are SGHTA and FQGNSA. The CDR3 is 15 residues long. CDR3: CASSARQGTSYEQYF. CDR3 DNA sequence: TGTGCCAGCAGCGCCCGACAGGGAACCTCCTACGAGCAGTACTTC.

The rearrangement uses TRBV4-1 and TRBJ2-3; TRBD2 is a possible D gene (6 bases). This CDR3 has 16 residues. Per the germline V gene, CDR1 is MGHRA and CDR2 is YSYEKL. V was clipped by 2 bases and J by 0 bases, with 12 bases between them. The CDR3 loop reads CASSQPRGASTDTQYF. The CDR3 coding sequence is TGCGCCAGCAGCCAACCGCGCGGGGCTAGCACAGATACGCAGTATTTT.

The chain couples TRBV19 to TRBJ2-1, with TRBD2 matching 7 bases. V lost 4 bases, J lost 7 bases, and 4 bases stayed unmatched. CDR1 LNHDA and CDR2 SQIVND come from the germline V gene (reference sequence). The CDR3 totals 13 residues. Here the CDR3 DNA reads TGTGCCAGTAGTAGGGGGGGATGGAATGAGCAGTTCTTC. Residues: CASSRGGWNEQFF.